A selection of T cell receptor beta chains follows, all from one sample in a study of blood T cell repertoires in COVID-19. The repertoire was sequenced with immunoSEQ multiplex PCR; TCRdb's copy has only in-frame clones and lacks some. The sample contains about 210,000 clones, 80% to 90% of which appear only once. The sample was PBMCs or T cells enriched from blood (not recorded which). These receptors were collected from a man aged 40-50 years who had recovered from COVID-19. CDR3s include the opening cysteine and the closing phenylalanine or tryptophan. A D gene is named only where the DNA matches it firmly. Size tells how often a clone was seen (once, few, many) or the class of an expanded clone, and some rows leave it out.

d_call | j_call | clone_size | v_call | cdr3_aa | cdr3_nt
TRBD2 | TRBJ2-1 | . | TRBV7-3 | CASSSLAGYNEQFF | TGTGCCAGCAGCTCGTTAGCGGGATACAATGAGCAGTTCTTC
. | TRBJ1-6 | . | TRBV7-9 | CASSLEQGASPLHF | TGTGCCAGCAGCTTAGAACAGGGAGCTTCACCCCTCCACTTT
. | TRBJ1-5 | once | TRBV30 | CAWSAGQQHQPQHF | TGTGCCTGGAGTGCAGGACAGCAACATCAGCCCCAGCATTTT
. | TRBJ1-6 | . | TRBV5-6 | CASSSNGLPNSPLHF | TGTGCCAGCAGCTCCAACGGACTACCTAATTCACCCCTCCACTTT
. | TRBJ1-5 | . | TRBV10-3 | CAISESKARGANQPQHF | TGTGCCATCAGTGAGTCGAAAGCCCGGGGGGCCAATCAGCCCCAGCATTTT
TRBD2 | TRBJ2-3 | . | TRBV7-3 | CASSLTGGSTDTQYF | TGTGCCAGCAGCTTAACGGGGGGGTCCACAGATACGCAGTATTTT
TRBD1 | TRBJ1-6 | . | TRBV2 | CASRTGDSYNSPLHF | TGTGCCAGCAGAACAGGGGACTCCTATAATTCACCCCTCCACTTT
. | TRBJ1-1 | . | TRBV7-9 | CASSHRQTARNTEAFF | TGTGCCAGCAGCCACCGACAGACAGCAAGGAACACTGAAGCTTTCTTT
. | TRBJ2-5 | . | TRBV27 | CASSLIGLPQETQYF | TGTGCCAGCAGTTTAATCGGACTACCTCAAGAGACCCAGTACTTC
. | TRBJ1-2 | . | TRBV19 | CATSAGVWRF | TGTGCCACATCTGCCGGGGTTTGGCGATTC
. | TRBJ2-1 | . | TRBV24-1 | CATSDFYEQFF | TGTGCCACCAGTGATTTCTATGAGCAGTTCTTC
. | TRBJ2-4 | few | TRBV24-1 | CATSDFATGKAKNIQYF | TGTGCCACCAGTGATTTTGCAACAGGGAAGGCCAAAAACATTCAGTACTTC
. | TRBJ1-2 | . | TRBV9 | CASSVGGAGRGGYTF | TGTGCCAGCAGCGTAGGCGGGGCAGGGAGGGGAGGCTACACCTTC
. | TRBJ1-2 | . | TRBV7-9 | CASSSGRIANYGYTF | TGTGCCAGCAGCTCGGGGAGAATAGCTAACTATGGCTACACCTTC
. | TRBJ1-1 | once | TRBV6-6 | CASSYKGTYTEAFF | TGTGCCAGCAGTTACAAGGGGACTTACACTGAAGCTTTCTTT